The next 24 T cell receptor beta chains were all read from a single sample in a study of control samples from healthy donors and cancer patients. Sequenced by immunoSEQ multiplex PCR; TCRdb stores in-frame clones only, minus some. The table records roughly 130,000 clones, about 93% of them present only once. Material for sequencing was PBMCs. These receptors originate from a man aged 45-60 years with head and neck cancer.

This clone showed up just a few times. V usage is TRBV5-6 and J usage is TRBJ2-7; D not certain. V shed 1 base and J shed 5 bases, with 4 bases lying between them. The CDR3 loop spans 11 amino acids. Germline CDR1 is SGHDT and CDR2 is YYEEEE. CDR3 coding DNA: TGTGCCAGCAGCTTGCTCGACGAGCAGTACTTC. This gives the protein CASSLLDEQYF.

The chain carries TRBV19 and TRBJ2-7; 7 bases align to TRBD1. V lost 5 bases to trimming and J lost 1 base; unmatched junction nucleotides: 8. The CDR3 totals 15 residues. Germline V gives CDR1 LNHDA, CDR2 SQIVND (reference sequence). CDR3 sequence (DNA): TGTGCCAGTAGTCGGGCCGGGACAGCTTCCTACGAGCAGTACTTC. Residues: CASSRAGTASYEQYF.

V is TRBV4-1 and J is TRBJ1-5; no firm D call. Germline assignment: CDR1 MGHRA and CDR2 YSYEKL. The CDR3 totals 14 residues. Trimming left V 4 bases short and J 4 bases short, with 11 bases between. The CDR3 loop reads CASSPATLNQPQHF. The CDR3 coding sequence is TGCGCCAGCAGCCCTGCAACCCTTAATCAGCCCCAGCATTTT.

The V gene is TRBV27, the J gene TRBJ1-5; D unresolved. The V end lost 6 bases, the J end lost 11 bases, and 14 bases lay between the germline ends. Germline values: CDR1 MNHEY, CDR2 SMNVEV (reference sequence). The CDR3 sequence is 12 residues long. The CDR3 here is CASSPRVGSQHF. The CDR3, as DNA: TGTGCCAGCAGCCCCCGAGTTGGGTCCCAGCATTTT.

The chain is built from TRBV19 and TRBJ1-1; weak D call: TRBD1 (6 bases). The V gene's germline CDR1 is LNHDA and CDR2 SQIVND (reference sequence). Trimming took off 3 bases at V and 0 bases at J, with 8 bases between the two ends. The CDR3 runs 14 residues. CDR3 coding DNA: TGTGCCAGTAGTATCTGGACAGTGAACACTGAAGCTTTCTTT. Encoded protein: CASSIWTVNTEAFF.

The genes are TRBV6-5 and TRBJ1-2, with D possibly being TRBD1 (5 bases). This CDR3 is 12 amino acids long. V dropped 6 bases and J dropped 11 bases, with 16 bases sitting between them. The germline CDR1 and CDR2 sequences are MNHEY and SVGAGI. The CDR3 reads CASSQGSLSYTF. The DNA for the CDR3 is TGTGCCAGCAGCCAGGGCAGTCTGAGTTACACCTTC.

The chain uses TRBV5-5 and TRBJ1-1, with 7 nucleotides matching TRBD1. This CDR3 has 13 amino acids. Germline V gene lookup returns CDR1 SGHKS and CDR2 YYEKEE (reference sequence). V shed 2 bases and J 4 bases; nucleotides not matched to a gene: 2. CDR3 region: CASSLGGATEAFF. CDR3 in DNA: TGTGCCAGCAGCTTAGGGGGCGCCACTGAAGCTTTCTTT.

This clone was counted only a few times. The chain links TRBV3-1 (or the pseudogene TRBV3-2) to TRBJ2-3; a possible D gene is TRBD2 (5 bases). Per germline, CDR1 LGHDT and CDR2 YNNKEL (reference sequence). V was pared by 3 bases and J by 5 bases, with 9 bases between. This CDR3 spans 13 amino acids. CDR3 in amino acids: CASSQFAGDTQYF. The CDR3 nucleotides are TGTGCCAGCAGCCAGTTTGCGGGAGATACGCAGTATTTT.

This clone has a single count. This CDR3 is CASRVNTEAFF. CDR3 DNA sequence: TGTGCCAGCAGGGTGAACACTGAAGCTTTCTTT. The chain is built from TRBV2 and TRBJ1-1, with D unclear. V was cut by 6 bases and J by 0 bases, with 2 bases left in between. The CDR3 length is 11 residues. CDR1 is SNHLY and CDR2 is FYNNEI in the germline V gene. Variable domain in full (rest from reference TRBV2 and TRBJ1-1): EPEVTQTPSHQVTQMGQEVILRCVPISNHLYFYWYRQILGQKVEFLVSFYNNEISEKSEIFDDQFSVERPDGSNFTLKIRSTKLEDSAMYFCASRVNTEAFFGQGTRLTVV.

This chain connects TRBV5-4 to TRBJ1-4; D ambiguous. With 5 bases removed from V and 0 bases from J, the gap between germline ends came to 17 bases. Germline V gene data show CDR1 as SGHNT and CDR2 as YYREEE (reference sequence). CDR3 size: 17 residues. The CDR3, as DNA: TGTGCCAGCAGTTCGGATATCCCTGGCGCAACTAATGAAAAACTGTTTTTT. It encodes CASSSDIPGATNEKLFF.

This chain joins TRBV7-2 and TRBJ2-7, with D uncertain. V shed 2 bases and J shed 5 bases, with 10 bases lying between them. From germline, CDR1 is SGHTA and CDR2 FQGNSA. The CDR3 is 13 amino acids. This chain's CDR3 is CASSLSVSNEQYF. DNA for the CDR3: TGTGCCAGCAGCTTAAGCGTATCCAACGAGCAGTACTTC. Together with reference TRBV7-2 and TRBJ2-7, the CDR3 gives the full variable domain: GAGVSQSPSNKVTEKGKDVELRCDPISGHTALYWYRQSLGQGLEFLIYFQGNSAPDKSGLPSDRFSAERTGGSVSTLTIQRTQQEDSAVYLCASSLSVSNEQYFGPGTRLTVT.

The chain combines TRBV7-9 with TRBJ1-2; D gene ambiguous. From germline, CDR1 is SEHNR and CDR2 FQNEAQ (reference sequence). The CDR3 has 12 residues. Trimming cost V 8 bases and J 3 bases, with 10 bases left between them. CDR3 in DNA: TGTGCCAGCGCCCGGACGGACTATGGCTACACCTTC. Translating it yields CASARTDYGYTF.

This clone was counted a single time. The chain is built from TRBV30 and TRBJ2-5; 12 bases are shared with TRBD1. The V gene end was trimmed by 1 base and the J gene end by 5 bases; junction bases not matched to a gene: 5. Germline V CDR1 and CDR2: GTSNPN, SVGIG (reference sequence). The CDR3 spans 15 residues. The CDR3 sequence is CAWSAGTGGAETQYF. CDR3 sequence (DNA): TGTGCCTGGAGTGCCGGGACAGGGGGCGCGGAGACCCAGTACTTC.

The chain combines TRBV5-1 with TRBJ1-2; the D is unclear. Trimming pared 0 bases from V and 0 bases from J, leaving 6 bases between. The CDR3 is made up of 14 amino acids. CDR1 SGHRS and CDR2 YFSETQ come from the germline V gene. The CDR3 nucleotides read TGCGCCAGCAGCTTGGACGGTTCTAACTATGGCTACACCTTC. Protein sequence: CASSLDGSNYGYTF.

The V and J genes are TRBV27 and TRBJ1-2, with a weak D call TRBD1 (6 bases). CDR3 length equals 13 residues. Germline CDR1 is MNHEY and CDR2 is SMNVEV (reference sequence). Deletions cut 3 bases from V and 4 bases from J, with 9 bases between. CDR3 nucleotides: TGTGCCAGCAGTTTGAGGGGGGGCTATGGCTACACCTTC. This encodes CASSLRGGYGYTF.

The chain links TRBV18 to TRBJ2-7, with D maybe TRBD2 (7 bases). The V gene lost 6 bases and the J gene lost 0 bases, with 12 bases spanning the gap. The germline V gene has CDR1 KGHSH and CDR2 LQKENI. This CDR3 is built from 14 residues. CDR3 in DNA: TGTGCCAGCTCTCGGGGGGACACCTCCTACGAGCAGTACTTC. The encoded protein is CASSRGDTSYEQYF.

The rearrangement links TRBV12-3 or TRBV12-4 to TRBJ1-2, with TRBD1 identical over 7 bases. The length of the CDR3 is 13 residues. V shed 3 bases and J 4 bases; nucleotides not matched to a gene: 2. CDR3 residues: CASSLGDSYGYTF. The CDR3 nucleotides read TGTGCCAGCAGTTTGGGGGACAGCTATGGCTACACCTTC.

The CDR3 is CASSQDYFGTGVTNTEAFF. Here the CDR3 DNA reads TGCGCCAGCAGCCAAGATTATTTCGGGACAGGGGTCACGAACACTGAAGCTTTCTTT. V and J are TRBV4-1 and TRBJ1-1; 10 bases fit TRBD1. CDR1 and CDR2 (germline): MGHRA, YSYEKL. CDR3 size: 19 residues. V gave up 0 bases and J gave up 1 base; unmatched junction bases: 11.

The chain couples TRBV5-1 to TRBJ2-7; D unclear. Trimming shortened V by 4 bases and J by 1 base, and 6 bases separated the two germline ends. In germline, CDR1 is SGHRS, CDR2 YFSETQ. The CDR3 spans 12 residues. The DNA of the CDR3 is TGCGCCAGCAGCCCCCCATCCTACGAGCAGTACTTC. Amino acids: CASSPPSYEQYF.

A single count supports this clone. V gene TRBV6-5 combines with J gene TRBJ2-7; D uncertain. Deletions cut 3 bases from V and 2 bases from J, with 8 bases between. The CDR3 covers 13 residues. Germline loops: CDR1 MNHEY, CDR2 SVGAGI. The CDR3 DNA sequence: TGTGCCAGCAGTTATGGCCTCACCTACGAGCAGTACTTC. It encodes CASSYGLTYEQYF.

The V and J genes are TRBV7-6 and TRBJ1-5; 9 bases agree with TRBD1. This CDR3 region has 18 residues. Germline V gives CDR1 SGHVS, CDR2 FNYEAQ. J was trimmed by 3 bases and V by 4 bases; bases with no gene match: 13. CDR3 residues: CASSSWPPGQGVNQPQHF. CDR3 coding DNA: TGTGCCAGCAGCTCCTGGCCCCCGGGACAGGGTGTCAATCAGCCCCAGCATTTT.

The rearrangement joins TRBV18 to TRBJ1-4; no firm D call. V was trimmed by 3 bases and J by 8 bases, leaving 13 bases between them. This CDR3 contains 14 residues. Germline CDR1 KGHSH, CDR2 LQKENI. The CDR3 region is CASSPIPGGEKLFF. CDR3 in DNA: TGTGCCAGCTCACCGATCCCCGGAGGAGAAAAACTGTTTTTT. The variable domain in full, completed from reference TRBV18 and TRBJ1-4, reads NAGVMQNPRHLVRRRGQEARLRCSPMKGHSHVYWYRQLPEEGLKFMVYLQKENIIDESGMPKERFSAEFPKEGPSILRIQQVVRGDSAAYFCASSPIPGGEKLFFGSGTQLSVL.

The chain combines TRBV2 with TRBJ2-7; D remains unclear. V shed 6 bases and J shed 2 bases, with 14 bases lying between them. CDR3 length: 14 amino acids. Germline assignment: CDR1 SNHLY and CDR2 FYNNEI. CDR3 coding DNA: TGTGCCAGCAGGGGGTCAGCGTCACCCTACGAGCAGTACTTC. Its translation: CASRGSASPYEQYF.

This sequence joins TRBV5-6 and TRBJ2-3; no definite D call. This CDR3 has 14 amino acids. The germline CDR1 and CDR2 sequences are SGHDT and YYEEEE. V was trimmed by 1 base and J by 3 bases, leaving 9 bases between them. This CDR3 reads CASSLTLGTDTQYF. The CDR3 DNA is TGTGCCAGCAGCTTGACGTTGGGGACAGATACGCAGTATTTT.